This TCR beta chain was captured by sequencing in a study of cytomegalovirus exposure and HLA in healthy donors. Study summary: T cells numbering around 200 million yielded more than 95 million unique TCR beta sequences in an earlier analysis. HLA-typed donors contributed some 83 million unique TCRs, which were held in an early data release.

Primers: 60 Vbeta forward and 13 Jbeta reverse. Profiling relied on immunoSEQ multiplex PCR, and the TCRdb table lists in-frame clones only, not all of them. The table records 100,000 to 150,000 clones, roughly 84% of them present only once. Study outcomes and limitations: According to an earlier analysis, most TCR beta V segments yielded productive rearrangements about 87% or about 30% of the time. A few chains linked to CMV were shown in vitro to be specific for CMV antigens.

On this clone itself: Its cognate antigen is unknown.

Germline V gene data show CDR1 as SEHNR and CDR2 as FQNEAQ (reference sequence). The CDR3 sequence is 15 residues long. Trimming took 2 bases from V and 0 from J, leaving 11 bases between them. The clonotype originates from a boy between 10 and 17 years old in good health and CMV-seronegative. This chain joins TRBV7-9 and TRBJ2-7, with D possibly matching TRBD2 (5 bases). The sample was PBMCs. The CDR3 nucleotides are TGTGCCAGCAGCTTACCAAGCGGACTCTCCTACGAGCAGTACTTC. It yields the protein CASSLPSGLSYEQYF.